This is a list of T cell receptor beta chains from one sample in a study of T cells in Graves' hyperthyroidism and ophthalmopathy. TCRdb ran MiXCR on the multiplex PCR reads and lists one entry per CDR3 protein. The repertoire has roughly 510,000 distinct CDR3 sequences, around 21% of them found once; the top ten carry more than 20%. Sequenced input: blood. The receptors originated from a man younger than 30 with Graves' hyperthyroidism. CDR3s include the opening cysteine and the closing phenylalanine or tryptophan. Fields, in order: clone size, J gene, D gene, V gene, CDR3 protein, CDR3 DNA. D genes are given only for firm matches. For some rows the clone size is stated as once, few or many, or as a class when expanded; others skip it.

abundance: .
j_gene: TRBJ2-7
d_gene: TRBD1
v_gene: TRBV6-1
CDR3aa: CASSMGTGYYEQYF
CDR3nt: TGTGCCAGCAGTATGGGGACAGGCTACTACGAGCAGTACTTC

abundance: many
j_gene: TRBJ2-7
d_gene: TRBD2
v_gene: TRBV6-2/TRBV6-3
CDR3aa: CASSYPGGPYEQYF
CDR3nt: TGTGCCAGCAGTTATCCGGGGGGGCCCTACGAGCAGTACTTC

abundance: .
j_gene: TRBJ1-5
d_gene: .
v_gene: TRBV19
CDR3aa: CASSIDDRTLQPQHF
CDR3nt: TGTGCCAGTAGTATCGATGACAGGACTCTTCAGCCCCAGCATTTT

abundance: many
j_gene: TRBJ2-2
d_gene: TRBD2
v_gene: TRBV13
CDR3aa: CASSFGLAGDTGELFF
CDR3nt: TGTGCCAGCAGCTTTGGTCTAGCGGGGGACACCGGGGAGCTGTTTTTT

abundance: many
j_gene: TRBJ2-7
d_gene: .
v_gene: TRBV20-1
CDR3aa: CSARVPGRDSYEQYF
CDR3nt: TGCAGTGCTAGAGTGCCCGGACGTGACTCCTACGAGCAGTACTTC

abundance: .
j_gene: TRBJ2-4
d_gene: .
v_gene: TRBV11-3
CDR3aa: CASEGKRDIQYF
CDR3nt: TGTGCCAGCGAGGGGAAGAGGGACATTCAGTACTTC

abundance: many
j_gene: TRBJ2-2
d_gene: .
v_gene: TRBV12-3/TRBV12-4
CDR3aa: CASTGTGELFF
CDR3nt: TGTGCCAGCACCGGTACCGGGGAGCTGTTTTTT

abundance: .
j_gene: TRBJ1-5
d_gene: .
v_gene: TRBV30
CDR3aa: CAWSVSGSGQPQHF
CDR3nt: TGTGCCTGGAGTGTATCAGGGTCTGGTCAGCCCCAGCATTTT

abundance: many
j_gene: TRBJ2-7
d_gene: .
v_gene: TRBV6-5
CDR3aa: CASSYGRRMSGEQYF
CDR3nt: TGTGCCAGCAGTTACGGGAGGCGTATGTCGGGCGAGCAGTACTTC

abundance: .
j_gene: TRBJ2-3
d_gene: TRBD1
v_gene: TRBV12-3/TRBV12-4
CDR3aa: CASSLPRTGGADTQYF
CDR3nt: TGTGCCAGCAGTTTGCCCAGGACAGGGGGCGCAGATACGCAGTATTTT

abundance: .
j_gene: TRBJ2-5
d_gene: .
v_gene: TRBV18
CDR3aa: CASSRAQLETQYF
CDR3nt: TGTGCCAGCTCACGGGCCCAGCTAGAGACCCAGTACTTC

abundance: many
j_gene: TRBJ1-1
d_gene: .
v_gene: TRBV19
CDR3aa: CASSSPGVAFF
CDR3nt: TGTGCCAGTAGTTCTCCAGGGGTGGCTTTCTTT

abundance: many
j_gene: TRBJ1-3
d_gene: TRBD1
v_gene: TRBV19
CDR3aa: CASRQGDYSGNTIYF
CDR3nt: TGTGCCAGCAGACAGGGAGACTACTCTGGAAACACCATATATTTT

abundance: few
j_gene: TRBJ2-7
d_gene: .
v_gene: TRBV4-2
CDR3aa: CASSQDRTSSYEQYF
CDR3nt: TGTGCCAGCAGCCAAGATAGGACCTCCTCCTACGAGCAGTACTTC

abundance: many
j_gene: TRBJ1-1
d_gene: TRBD1
v_gene: TRBV28
CDR3aa: CASTMTGGRTEAFF
CDR3nt: TGTGCCAGCACTATGACAGGGGGTCGGACTGAAGCTTTCTTT

abundance: .
j_gene: TRBJ2-4
d_gene: .
v_gene: TRBV7-8
CDR3aa: CASSRQDSIQYF
CDR3nt: TGTGCCAGCAGCAGACAGGACAGCATTCAGTACTTC

abundance: many
j_gene: TRBJ1-1
d_gene: .
v_gene: TRBV28
CDR3aa: CASSLMRANTEAFF
CDR3nt: TGTGCCAGCAGTTTAATGAGGGCGAACACTGAAGCTTTCTTT

abundance: many
j_gene: TRBJ2-7
d_gene: TRBD1
v_gene: TRBV28
CDR3aa: CASNRDSSYEQYF
CDR3nt: TGTGCCAGCAACCGGGACAGTTCCTACGAGCAGTACTTC

abundance: .
j_gene: TRBJ2-7
d_gene: .
v_gene: TRBV7-6
CDR3aa: CASSLASAAYEQYF
CDR3nt: TGTGCCAGCAGCTTAGCGAGTGCAGCCTACGAGCAGTACTTC

abundance: many
j_gene: TRBJ2-5
d_gene: .
v_gene: TRBV12-3/TRBV12-4
CDR3aa: CASTPRGRGWETQYF
CDR3nt: TGTGCCAGCACCCCCCGGGGCAGGGGATGGGAGACCCAGTACTTC

abundance: .
j_gene: TRBJ1-2
d_gene: TRBD1
v_gene: TRBV6-1
CDR3aa: CASSSGQGDGYTF
CDR3nt: TGTGCCAGCAGTAGCGGACAGGGTGATGGCTACACCTTC

abundance: many
j_gene: TRBJ2-5
d_gene: TRBD1
v_gene: TRBV20-1
CDR3aa: CSAGDRVRQETQYF
CDR3nt: TGCAGTGCGGGGGACAGGGTTCGCCAAGAGACCCAGTACTTC

abundance: .
j_gene: TRBJ2-5
d_gene: TRBD2
v_gene: TRBV5-8
CDR3aa: CVISRTSVETQYF
CDR3nt: TGTGTCATCAGCCGGACTAGCGTAGAGACCCAGTACTTC

abundance: many
j_gene: TRBJ2-7
d_gene: TRBD1
v_gene: TRBV28
CDR3aa: CASSLSGTGDEQYF
CDR3nt: TGTGCCAGCAGTTTATCGGGGACAGGGGACGAGCAGTACTTC

abundance: .
j_gene: TRBJ2-5
d_gene: .
v_gene: TRBV20-1
CDR3aa: CSASEARGRQETQYF
CDR3nt: TGCAGTGCTAGTGAAGCGAGGGGCCGTCAAGAGACCCAGTACTTC

abundance: many
j_gene: TRBJ2-2
d_gene: .
v_gene: TRBV6-5
CDR3aa: CASSYRGSGELFF
CDR3nt: TGTGCCAGCAGTTACAGGGGTAGCGGGGAGCTGTTTTTT

abundance: .
j_gene: TRBJ1-2
d_gene: TRBD1
v_gene: TRBV27
CDR3aa: CASSSQGAHGYTF
CDR3nt: TGTGCCAGCAGCTCTCAGGGGGCGCATGGCTACACCTTC

abundance: few
j_gene: TRBJ1-6
d_gene: .
v_gene: TRBV28
CDR3aa: CASKKAGNSPLHF
CDR3nt: TGTGCCAGCAAGAAGGCAGGGAATTCACCCCTCCACTTT

abundance: .
j_gene: TRBJ1-1
d_gene: .
v_gene: TRBV6-1
CDR3aa: CASSVPGQWNTEAFF
CDR3nt: TGTGCCAGCAGTGTACCGGGACAATGGAACACTGAAGCTTTCTTT

abundance: many
j_gene: TRBJ2-7
d_gene: .
v_gene: TRBV28
CDR3aa: CASSLEGLDYEQYF
CDR3nt: TGTGCCAGCAGTTTAGAGGGGCTCGATTACGAGCAGTACTTC

abundance: .
j_gene: TRBJ1-1
d_gene: .
v_gene: TRBV2
CDR3aa: CATLGTYRAGTEAFF
CDR3nt: TGTGCCACCCTCGGGACCTATCGCGCGGGCACTGAAGCTTTCTTT

abundance: many
j_gene: TRBJ2-5
d_gene: .
v_gene: TRBV12-3/TRBV12-4
CDR3aa: CASATVWGETQYF
CDR3nt: TGTGCCAGCGCGACAGTATGGGGAGAGACCCAGTACTTC

abundance: many
j_gene: TRBJ1-1
d_gene: TRBD1
v_gene: TRBV12-3/TRBV12-4
CDR3aa: CASSFGRGRGAGTEAFF
CDR3nt: TGTGCCAGCAGTTTTGGCAGGGGGCGCGGTGCTGGCACTGAAGCTTTCTTT

abundance: once
j_gene: TRBJ1-2
d_gene: .
v_gene: TRBV20-1
CDR3aa: CSAQGYGYGYTF
CDR3nt: TGCAGTGCTCAGGGGTACGGCTATGGCTACACCTTC

abundance: many
j_gene: TRBJ1-1
d_gene: .
v_gene: TRBV6-1
CDR3aa: CASRAGEAFF
CDR3nt: TGTGCCAGCAGGGCAGGTGAAGCTTTCTTT

abundance: .
j_gene: TRBJ2-2
d_gene: TRBD1
v_gene: TRBV6-1
CDR3aa: CASSGTGVFAGELFF
CDR3nt: TGTGCCAGCAGTGGGACAGGGGTTTTCGCCGGGGAGCTGTTTTTT

abundance: many
j_gene: TRBJ2-7
d_gene: .
v_gene: TRBV28
CDR3aa: CASSRGGSVSYEQYF
CDR3nt: TGTGCCAGCAGTCGAGGTGGAAGCGTTTCCTACGAGCAGTACTTC

abundance: .
j_gene: TRBJ1-1
d_gene: .
v_gene: TRBV20-1
CDR3aa: CSARDGANTEAFF
CDR3nt: TGCAGTGCTAGAGATGGAGCGAACACTGAAGCTTTCTTT

abundance: many
j_gene: TRBJ1-5
d_gene: TRBD1
v_gene: TRBV20-1
CDR3aa: CSAPRGAGGLNQPQHF
CDR3nt: TGCAGTGCTCCGAGGGGGGCAGGGGGCTTGAATCAGCCCCAGCATTTT

abundance: many
j_gene: TRBJ2-4
d_gene: TRBD1
v_gene: TRBV27
CDR3aa: CASRGQSNIQYF
CDR3nt: TGTGCCAGCAGGGGACAGTCAAACATTCAGTACTTC

abundance: many
j_gene: TRBJ1-3
d_gene: .
v_gene: TRBV28
CDR3aa: CASSWGGRTHSGNTIYF
CDR3nt: TGTGCCAGCAGTTGGGGGGGCAGAACCCACTCTGGAAACACCATATATTTT

abundance: .
j_gene: TRBJ2-5
d_gene: .
v_gene: TRBV6-1
CDR3aa: CATGDGGGQETQYF
CDR3nt: TGTGCCACCGGGGACGGAGGAGGCCAAGAGACCCAGTACTTC

abundance: .
j_gene: TRBJ1-5
d_gene: TRBD1
v_gene: TRBV28
CDR3aa: CASSLDRGSHQPQHF
CDR3nt: TGTGCCAGCAGTTTAGACAGGGGCTCACATCAGCCCCAGCATTTT

abundance: many
j_gene: TRBJ2-7
d_gene: .
v_gene: TRBV11-1
CDR3aa: CASSFDTLYEQYF
CDR3nt: TGTGCCAGCAGCTTTGACACTCTCTACGAGCAGTACTTC

abundance: many
j_gene: TRBJ1-1
d_gene: .
v_gene: TRBV20-1
CDR3aa: CSARGIRSPSFTEAFF
CDR3nt: TGCAGTGCTAGAGGAATTCGGTCCCCGTCCTTCACTGAAGCTTTCTTT

abundance: .
j_gene: TRBJ1-3
d_gene: .
v_gene: TRBV2
CDR3aa: CASSTGTNFNTIYF
CDR3nt: TGTGCCAGCAGCACCGGGACGAACTTCAACACCATATATTTT

abundance: .
j_gene: TRBJ2-6
d_gene: .
v_gene: TRBV28
CDR3aa: CASGSPGRSGANVLTF
CDR3nt: TGTGCCAGCGGGAGCCCCGGGCGGTCTGGGGCCAACGTCCTGACTTTC

abundance: few
j_gene: TRBJ2-2
d_gene: TRBD1
v_gene: TRBV5-1
CDR3aa: CATKGTGNTGELFF
CDR3nt: TGCGCCACCAAGGGGACAGGGAACACCGGGGAGCTGTTTTTT

abundance: .
j_gene: TRBJ2-5
d_gene: TRBD2
v_gene: TRBV14
CDR3aa: CASSPSGRVGETQYF
CDR3nt: TGTGCCAGCAGCCCTAGCGGGAGAGTGGGAGAGACCCAGTACTTC

abundance: few
j_gene: TRBJ2-7
d_gene: .
v_gene: TRBV13
CDR3aa: CASSSRTGVYPLEQYF
CDR3nt: TGTGCCAGCAGCTCCCGAACGGGGGTGTACCCTCTCGAGCAGTACTTC

abundance: many
j_gene: TRBJ2-2
d_gene: TRBD1
v_gene: TRBV2
CDR3aa: CASRRQGAGELFF
CDR3nt: TGTGCCAGCAGGAGACAGGGGGCGGGGGAGCTGTTTTTT

abundance: few
j_gene: TRBJ2-7
d_gene: TRBD1
v_gene: TRBV6-1
CDR3aa: CASKPGTGSHYEQYF
CDR3nt: TGTGCCAGTAAACCAGGGACAGGTTCTCACTACGAGCAGTACTTC

abundance: .
j_gene: TRBJ2-2
d_gene: TRBD1
v_gene: TRBV2
CDR3aa: CASSPTGGAGGELFF
CDR3nt: TGTGCCAGCAGCCCCACAGGGGGCGCGGGCGGGGAGCTGTTTTTT